This TCR beta chain was found in a study of cytomegalovirus exposure and HLA in healthy donors (dated by TCRdb to 2016 to 2017). Looking at the study overall: According to a later analysis, the approximately 120 validation repertoires were produced on the same platform as the roughly 600 repertoires of the first cohort. The study was designed to test whether signatures of past pathogen exposure could be identified by cataloging public T cell receptors. A separate validation cohort of over a hundred different subjects was used in addition to the 666-subject first cohort. To predict cytomegalovirus infection status, the study combined high-throughput TCR immunosequencing, statistical association of individual TCRs with disease status, and machine learning. What the study reported, not specific to this receptor: All 120 or so repertoires were used to score co-occurrence in the validation cohort in a later analysis, because that analysis had no HLA typing for the cohort. While some public TCRs were present in many individuals, most TCR sequences turned up only very rarely across donors. The authors suggested that the approach could potentially be generalized to other disease states and immunological phenotypes. A later analysis found that TCRs clustered in the first cohort also tended to co-occur in the roughly 120 validation repertoires, with approximately 93% of cluster scores above 0. The classifier was reported to diagnose cytomegalovirus status with high specificity and sensitivity in both the original and validation cohorts. The study gave a list of 150 to 200 TCR beta chains associated with cytomegalovirus. A few of the identified cytomegalovirus-associated TCR beta chains were confirmed in vitro to be specific for cytomegalovirus antigens.

Donors formed part of the validation cohort, which comprised about 130 subjects and was distinct from the first cohort of 550 to 850 subjects. In the germline V gene, CDR1 corresponds to MNHNS and CDR2 to SASEGT. Trimming removed 4 bases from V and 4 bases from J; the gene matches leave 0 bases unexplained. Taken from cysteine to phenylalanine, the CDR3 has 14 residues. The retained sequence is limited to the CDR3, 42 bases, with the frame set at the first base. With respect to this clone: The clone's antigen remains unknown. The record has no base qualities; no much larger clone is one base away.

Library creation used the immunoSEQ multiplex PCR assay. In the original analysis: To diagnose cytomegalovirus status from the catalog of TCR beta chain sequences, a statistical classification framework was built. Drawn from immuneACCESS, this table holds only the in-frame rearrangements with V and J called that TCRdb kept. Clones are partly lost; checked studies trace under half to an unresolved V gene and leave the rest unexplained. Clone size and the V and J calls come from that table; the DNA yielded D and trimming. The table for this sample lists 65,000 to 75,000 clones; approximately 95% of them were counted only once. Together, the top ten hold around 1.5% of the sample.

Sample: PBMCs. This TCR was sampled from a man in his late teens or twenties in good health and CMV-seropositive. The rearrangement joined TRBV6-1 to TRBJ2-3; 12 central bases correspond to TRBD2. The nucleotides read TGTGCCAGCAGTGGACTAGCGGGAGCAGATACGCAGTATTTT. Protein translation: CASSGLAGADTQYF.